The clone carrying this TCR beta chain was found many times. The sample originates from a study of T cells after yellow fever vaccination. One entry per CDR3 protein, called by TCRdb with MiXCR from the 5' RACE reads. Of fewer than 400,000 distinct CDR3 sequences in the sample, about 10% were seen once. This TCR derives from a man younger than 30 who received the YFV17D yellow fever vaccine. Sequencing was performed on CD4+ T cells sorted from PBMCs, taken 45 days after the yellow fever booster vaccination.

This CDR3 reads CASSFQGLAEAFF. The CDR3 DNA is TGTGCCAGCAGTTTCCAGGGCCTCGCTGAAGCTTTCTTT. This sequence joins TRBV27 and TRBJ1-1; D possibly corresponds to TRBD1 (5 bases). Germline V gene lookup returns CDR1 MNHEY and CDR2 SMNVEV (reference sequence). The CDR3 sequence is 13 residues long. Trimming cost V 3 bases and J 6 bases, with 11 bases left between them.